Sequencing of this T cell receptor beta chain was carried out in a study of blood T cell repertoires in COVID-19. About the study: Collection of acute and convalescent COVID-19 samples took place in the United States, Italy and Spain. Sources were T cells, B-cell-depleted T cells, or PBMCs; the material itself was cDNA or gDNA.

The CDR3 is 15 residues long. Germline CDR1 reads WNHNN; CDR2 reads SYGVQD (reference sequence). Trimming stripped 3 bases from V and 0 bases from J, with 11 bases between. Methods used by the authors: Amplifying reference gene primers gave estimates of nucleated cell counts. The repertoire was sequenced with immunoSEQ multiplex PCR; TCRdb's copy has only in-frame clones and lacks some. The DNA was the basis for D and trimming; V, J and clone size are from that table. The sample contains over 400,000 clones, 86% of which appear only once. The sequencing input was peripheral blood. This chain connects TRBV10-1 to TRBJ2-5; D not resolved. The sequence came from a woman in her twenties or thirties with active or convalescent COVID-19. The CDR3 is CASSDKAAHQETQYF. In nucleotides, the CDR3 is TGCGCCAGCAGTGATAAGGCGGCCCACCAAGAGACCCAGTACTTC.